The 27 T cell receptor beta chains presented below share a single source sample, sequenced in a study of human T cells and chemical hapten exposure. TCRdb re-called the RACE reads through MiXCR, storing one row per CDR3 protein. Of 150,000 to 200,000 distinct CDR3 sequences in the sample, more than 14% were seen once. Noted time point: patch test 1, 2 weeks after DPC sensitization. Sample treatment: therapeutic diphenylcyclopropenone sensitization with weekly scalp DPC. The sequences come from whole blood, collected in connection with sensitization to the hapten diphenylcyclopropenone (DPC). These receptors were obtained from a woman aged 25 to 39 with alopecia areata. Some clones in this sample may be carry-over from other donors' samples.

There are a few counts of this clonotype. The V call is TRBV18, the J call TRBJ2-2; 10 bases line up with TRBD1. V lost 3 bases, J lost 1 base, and 8 bases stayed unmatched. This CDR3 contains 18 residues. Looked up from germline, CDR1 is KGHSH and CDR2 is LQKENI. CDR3 bases: TGTGCCAGCTCACCCAGGACAGGGGGATCACAGAACACCGGGGAGCTGTTTTTT. Translating gives CASSPRTGGSQNTGELFF. Using reference TRBV18 and TRBJ2-2 for the parts outside the CDR3, the full variable domain is NAGVMQNPRHLVRRRGQEARLRCSPMKGHSHVYWYRQLPEEGLKFMVYLQKENIIDESGMPKERFSAEFPKEGPSILRIQQVVRGDSAAYFCASSPRTGGSQNTGELFFGEGSRLTVL.

This clonotype was recorded a few times. This chain joins TRBV28 and TRBJ2-5, with TRBD1 as a possible D gene (6 bases). Trimming removed 4 bases at V and 4 bases at J, with 16 bases between. Germline V gene data show CDR1 as MDHEN and CDR2 as SYDVKM. The CDR3 covers 15 residues. In DNA, the CDR3 is TGTGCCAGCAGTTCCCGCGGCAGGGGATTAGAGACCCAGTACTTC. Its translation: CASSSRGRGLETQYF.

The chain recombines TRBV5-1 with TRBJ2-5; 11 bases align to TRBD2. Germline CDR1 and CDR2: SGHRS and YFSETQ. With 5 bases clipped from V and 2 bases from J, the junction kept 8 bases outside the gene matches. There are 16 residues in the CDR3. The chain's CDR3 is CASRKTSGATQETQYF. The DNA for the CDR3 is TGCGCCAGCAGGAAGACTAGCGGGGCAACTCAAGAGACCCAGTACTTC.

This rearrangement joins TRBV20-1 to TRBJ1-1, with D perhaps TRBD1 (5 bases). The CDR3 covers 13 residues. Trimming left V 3 bases short and J 3 bases short, with 11 bases between. CDR1 and CDR2 (germline): DFQATT, SNEGSKA (reference sequence). The CDR3 DNA reads TGCAGTGCTAGCGAGGGGATGGACACTGAAGCTTTCTTT. Translated: CSASEGMDTEAFF.

This clonotype was observed at least ten times. This rearrangement joins TRBV3-1 to TRBJ2-2; 9 bases are shared with TRBD1. Germline values: CDR1 LGHDT, CDR2 YNNKEL (reference sequence). V lost 4 bases and J lost 3; bases outside the gene matches: 3. The CDR3 consists of 15 residues. CDR3 nucleotides: TGTGCCAGCAGCCCATGGACAGGGGACACCGGGGAGCTGTTTTTT. Translation gives CASSPWTGDTGELFF.

This chain uses TRBV18 with TRBJ1-6; 9 bases are a match to TRBD1. The CDR3 length is 15 residues. The trim removed 6 bases at V and 9 bases at J, leaving 9 bases unmatched. Germline V lookup: CDR1 KGHSH, CDR2 LQKENI. The CDR3 spells CASSPTGTGFSPLHF. The CDR3, as DNA: TGTGCCAGCTCGCCCACCGGGACAGGGTTTTCACCCCTCCACTTT.

This rearrangement joins TRBV18 to TRBJ2-4; no firm D call. Germline CDR1 and CDR2: KGHSH and LQKENI. CDR3 length: 14 residues. Trimming left V 2 bases short and J 5 bases short, with 10 bases between. The CDR3 DNA sequence: TGTGCCAGCTCACCAGGTCCTGGGCAAAACATTCAGTACTTC. Amino acid sequence: CASSPGPGQNIQYF.

The table lists this clonotype with many counts. The V call is TRBV5-1, the J call TRBJ1-1; 7 bases are a match to TRBD1. V gave up 3 bases and J gave up 5 bases; unmatched junction bases: 10. This CDR3 has 15 residues. Germline V CDR1 and CDR2: SGHRS, YFSETQ. As DNA, the CDR3 is TGCGCCAGCAGCTCCGATTTGACAGGGCCTACTGAAGCTTTCTTT. As protein: CASSSDLTGPTEAFF.

Only a few counts were recorded for this clonotype. The chain has TRBV24-1 and TRBJ2-1, with 11 nucleotides matching TRBD2. Germline V gives CDR1 KGHDR, CDR2 SFDVKD. V gave up 1 base and J gave up 5 bases; unmatched junction bases: 9. CDR3 length: 18 residues. This chain's CDR3 is CATSDFVGGTSGNNEQFF. The CDR3 DNA reads as TGTGCCACCAGTGATTTTGTAGGTGGGACTAGCGGAAACAATGAGCAGTTCTTC.

This clonotype was observed a few times. The chain joins TRBV2 to TRBJ1-5; maybe TRBD1 (6 bases). V lost 6 bases to trimming and J lost 7 bases, with 19 bases between them. CDR3 length: 15 residues. Per germline, CDR1 SNHLY and CDR2 FYNNEI. The DNA of the CDR3 is TGTGCCAGCAGCCCTAATCCAGGGGTTCGCCAGCCCCAGCATTTT. This codes for CASSPNPGVRQPQHF. Full variable domain (missing parts from reference TRBV2 and TRBJ1-5): EPEVTQTPSHQVTQMGQEVILRCVPISNHLYFYWYRQILGQKVEFLVSFYNNEISEKSEIFDDQFSVERPDGSNFTLKIRSTKLEDSAMYFCASSPNPGVRQPQHFGDGTRLSIL.

Turning to this clonotype: A read error is likely, as this CDR3 ends without the conserved phenylalanine or tryptophan. The J gene is TRBJ2-2, the V gene TRBV2, with 8 nucleotides matching TRBD1. Unmatched junction bases numbered 6, after V lost 7 bases and J lost 2 bases. Germline CDR1 is SNHLY and CDR2 is FYNNEI. CDR3 length: 15 residues. The CDR3: CASKTTGANTGELFL. CDR3 nucleotide sequence: TGTGCCAGCAAGACGACAGGGGCCAACACCGGGGAGCTGTTTCTT.

The gene calls are TRBV6-1 and TRBJ1-1; a weak D match, TRBD1 (5 bases). V lost 8 bases and J 1 base, leaving 17 bases between the germline ends. CDR3 length equals 15 residues. In germline, CDR1 is MNHNS, CDR2 SASEGT. Here the CDR3 DNA reads TGTGCCAGCGGGAGGGGCTCCTGGGGGAACACTGAAGCTTTCTTT. It translates to CASGRGSWGNTEAFF.

This clonotype was seen only a few times. DNA of the CDR3: TGCAGTGCTAGAGATTCGAGGGGGCTGGCCGAGACCCAGTACTTC. Translated: CSARDSRGLAETQYF. This chain connects TRBV20-1 to TRBJ2-5; 7 bases match TRBD1. The germline gives CDR1 DFQATT, CDR2 SNEGSKA (reference sequence). The CDR3 loop spans 15 amino acids. J was trimmed by 5 bases and V by 0 bases; bases with no gene match: 9.

Only a few counts were recorded for this clonotype. The V gene is TRBV11-2, the J gene TRBJ1-4; D is possibly TRBD1 (5 bases). The CDR3 runs to 17 residues. Trimming pared 3 bases from V and 1 base from J, leaving 15 bases between. The germline V gene has CDR1 SGHAT and CDR2 FQNNGV. The CDR3 DNA is TGTGCCAGCAGCTTCGTGGGCAGGGTCAAAACTAATGAAAAACTGTTTTTT. It translates to CASSFVGRVKTNEKLFF.

This clonotype was picked up a small number of times. The chain combines TRBV6-1 with TRBJ1-6; 8 bases map to TRBD1. After removal of 5 bases from V and 5 bases from J, the junction contained 11 bases not matched to a gene. In germline, CDR1 is MNHNS, CDR2 SASEGT. The CDR3 sequence is 17 residues long. CDR3 DNA sequence: TGTGCCAGCAGTTATACTCCACAGGGGGGAAATAATTCACCCCTCCACTTT. This gives the protein CASSYTPQGGNNSPLHF.

The CDR3 bases are TGTGCCAGCAGAAGACCTGGGGGCACCGGGGAGCTGTTTTTT. Amino acid sequence: CASRRPGGTGELFF. V and J are TRBV6-5 and TRBJ2-2, with D possibly called TRBD1 or TRBD2 (5 bases each). The germline V gene encodes CDR1 MNHEY and CDR2 SVGAGI. Trimming took 6 bases from V and 4 from J, leaving 12 bases between them. This CDR3 comprises 14 residues.

With regard to this clonotype: Just one base apart from a much larger clone, this may be a read error. The chain recombines TRBV6-5 with TRBJ2-3, with TRBD2 matching over 10 bases. Trimming took 5 bases from V and 9 from J; bases not matched to a gene: 11. Germline V lookup: CDR1 MNHEY, CDR2 SVGAGI. This CDR3 region has 15 residues. The CDR3, as DNA: TGTGCCAGCAGTGTAGCGGGGGGTTCCGTGGAAACGCAGTATTTT. It specifies CASSVAGGSVETQYF.

The V and J genes are TRBV27 and TRBJ1-2, with TRBD1 matching 8 bases. Germline CDR1 reads MNHEY; CDR2 reads SMNVEV (reference sequence). V shed 4 bases, J shed 7 bases, and the junction held 5 bases outside the gene matches. CDR3 size: 13 residues. The CDR3 nucleotides are TGTGCCAGCAGTTCCGGACAGGGCCGTGGCTACACCTTC. The encoded protein is CASSSGQGRGYTF.

This clonotype showed up many times. This chain links TRBV2 with TRBJ1-5, with a tentative D call TRBD1 (5 bases). V lost 3 bases, J lost 4 bases, and 10 bases lay in between. Per germline, CDR1 SNHLY and CDR2 FYNNEI. CDR3 length: 14 residues. The CDR3: CASSDARTNQPQHF. CDR3 DNA sequence: TGTGCCAGCAGTGATGCGAGGACAAATCAGCCCCAGCATTTT.

In this sample, this clonotype turned up a few times. The V call is TRBV20-1, the J call TRBJ1-5, with D possibly matching TRBD1 (6 bases). V lost 1 base to trimming and J lost 5 bases, with 12 bases between them. Germline V gene lookup returns CDR1 DFQATT and CDR2 SNEGSKA (reference sequence). The CDR3 is made up of 14 amino acids. The CDR3 is CSARGGTSDQPQHF. The CDR3, as DNA: TGCAGTGCTAGAGGTGGGACAAGTGATCAGCCCCAGCATTTT.

This clonotype was seen a handful of times. The chain joins TRBV20-1 to TRBJ1-5, with D possibly TRBD1 on 5 matching bases. The germline V gene has CDR1 DFQATT and CDR2 SNEGSKA (reference sequence). This CDR3 region has 13 residues. V lost 7 bases and J 8 bases, leaving 18 bases between the germline ends. This chain's CDR3 is CSVIGGTREPQHF. Here the CDR3 DNA reads TGCAGTGTCATAGGAGGGACGAGGGAGCCCCAGCATTTT.

This chain links TRBV28 with TRBJ1-6; D not resolved. The CDR3 is 13 residues long. V shed 4 bases and J shed 9 bases, with 10 bases lying between them. Germline-derived CDR1 and CDR2 are MDHEN and SYDVKM. The CDR3 bases are TGTGCCAGCAGTTCTGAGCTGGTTTCACCCCTCCACTTT. Translating it yields CASSSELVSPLHF.

This sequence joins TRBV7-6 and TRBJ1-6, with a tentative D call TRBD1 (6 bases). The V gene's germline CDR1 is SGHVS and CDR2 FNYEAQ. CDR3 length: 15 amino acids. Trimming took 5 bases from V and 6 from J, leaving 14 bases between them. The CDR3 bases are TGTGCCAGCAGCCCTGCCGGGGGCGGTAATTCACCCCTCCACTTT. It specifies CASSPAGGGNSPLHF.

The chain joins TRBV5-5 to TRBJ2-1, with 7 bases fitting TRBD1. This CDR3 is built from 13 residues. The V and J ends lost 1 base and 8 bases, in that order; junction bases with no gene match: 3. CDR1 SGHKS and CDR2 YYEKEE come from the germline V gene (reference sequence). The CDR3 loop is CASSLPGGHEQFF. The CDR3 DNA sequence: TGTGCCAGCAGCTTGCCAGGGGGTCATGAGCAGTTCTTC. Using reference TRBV5-5 and TRBJ2-1 for the parts outside the CDR3, the full variable domain is DAGVTQSPTHLIKTRGQQVTLRCSPISGHKSVSWYQQVLGQGPQFIFQYYEKEERGRGNFPDRFSARQFPNYSSELNVNALLLGDSALYLCASSLPGGHEQFFGPGTRLTVL.

This clonotype was recorded a few times. This chain uses TRBV3-1 with TRBJ2-1; TRBD2 matches 10 bases. Germline V CDR1 and CDR2: LGHDT, YNNKEL (reference sequence). This CDR3 region has 14 residues. V trimming: 6 bases; J trimming: 10 bases; junction bases outside the gene matches: 9. The CDR3 sequence: CASSPGLALAEQFF. CDR3 DNA sequence: TGTGCCAGCAGTCCGGGACTAGCGTTGGCAGAGCAGTTCTTC.

This rearrangement joins TRBV7-9 to TRBJ2-3; maybe TRBD1 (6 bases). Per the germline V gene, CDR1 is SEHNR and CDR2 is FQNEAQ (reference sequence). The CDR3 loop spans 14 amino acids. V was pared by 5 bases and J by 3 bases, with 12 bases between. CDR3 region: CASSAYRETDTQYF. The CDR3 DNA follows: TGTGCCAGCAGCGCGTACAGGGAGACAGATACGCAGTATTTT.

This clonotype was detected only a few times. J is TRBJ2-1 and V is TRBV5-5; TRBD1 is a possible D gene (6 bases). The V end was cut by 2 bases, the J end by 7 bases, with 13 bases between. Germline V CDR1 and CDR2: SGHKS, YYEKEE (reference sequence). The CDR3 runs to 14 residues. DNA for the CDR3: TGTGCCAGCAGCTTCCTCCTGGGGGCAAATGAGCAGTTCTTC. Amino acids: CASSFLLGANEQFF.